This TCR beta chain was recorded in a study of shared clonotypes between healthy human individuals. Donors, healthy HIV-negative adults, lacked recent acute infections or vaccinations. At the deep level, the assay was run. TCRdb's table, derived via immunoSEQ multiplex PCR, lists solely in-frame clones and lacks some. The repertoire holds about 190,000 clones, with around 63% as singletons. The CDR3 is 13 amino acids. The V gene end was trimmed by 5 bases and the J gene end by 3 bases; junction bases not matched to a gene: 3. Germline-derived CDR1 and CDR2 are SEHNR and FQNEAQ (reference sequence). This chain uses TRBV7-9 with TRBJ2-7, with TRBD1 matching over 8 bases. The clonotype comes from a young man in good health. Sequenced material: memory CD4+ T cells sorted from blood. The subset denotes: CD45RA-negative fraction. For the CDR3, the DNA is TGTGCCAGCAGCCGGGACAGGATCTACGAGCAGTACTTC. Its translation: CASSRDRIYEQYF.